The sequence of this TCR beta chain was determined in a study of T cell responses to AZD1222 COVID-19 vaccine (dated by TCRdb to the early 2020s). Turning to the overall study: Because spike-specific TCR depth and breadth did not differ between the two schedules, AZD1222 recipients who got a second dose at roughly 4 weeks were pooled with those who got a second dose at roughly 12 weeks. Trial participants were enrolled into age subgroups of 18-55, 56-69 and 70-plus years, which contained 148, 28 and 57 TCR-sequenced participants, respectively. A total of around 240 trial participants underwent TCR sequencing, of whom 207 had received two doses of AZD1222 and about 26 had received two doses of the MenACWY control vaccine.

Spanning cysteine to phenylalanine, the CDR3 consists of 13 amino acids. Just CDR3 DNA is preserved here, 39 bases in frame from base 1. From a lookup of the germline V gene, CDR1 and CDR2 are WSHSY and SAAADI. V is clipped by 11 bases and J by 7 bases, and the sequence between their germline boundaries is 18 bases long. Study-wide findings and limitations: Most participants were white British and females outnumbered males, and the authors suggested that clonal diversity may have been underestimated. The 56-69-year group was small, and its depth increase did not reach significance, likely because of low power. Nearly half of unique spike-specific TCRs reportedly recognized epitopes outside regions mutated in the B.1.351 and B.1.1.7 variants. Only 5 to 7 AZD1222 recipients were SARS-CoV-2 seropositive at baseline, limiting conclusions about previously exposed vaccinees. A significant rise in spike-specific TCR breadth and depth was observed after two AZD1222 doses relative to day 0 and relative to MenACWY recipients. Vaccine-associated CD4 TCRs spanned the whole spike protein, with dominant responses in regions 160-218 and 743-854. Because no day 14 peak-response samples were available, the repertoires could be characterized only after the peak T cell response.

The CDR3 regions of human TCRbeta chains were analyzed by immunosequencing. From the authors' description of their analysis: Repertoire TCRs were checked for matches against a reference library of SARS-CoV-2-specific TCRs that had been generated using the MIRA antigen-specificity platform. Breadth was defined as the fraction of unique TCRs that were SARS-CoV-2-associated, and depth was defined as the fraction of total T cells that were SARS-CoV-2-associated. Using the MIRA data, every spike-specific TCR was mapped to the spike region that the TCR reacted to and assigned to either a CD4 or a CD8 class. Log10-transformed breadth and depth values were compared by one-way ANOVA with Sidak's multiple comparisons tests. What TCRdb holds here is the immuneACCESS table cut down to in-frame rearrangements. Part of the clones is not present; checked against another copy, under half of the missing clones reflect an unresolved V gene, and the others are unexplained. The V and J calls and clone size are taken from that table; D and trimming were inferred from the DNA. The sample contains approximately 110,000 clones, 85% to 90% of them found a single time. The ten largest clones capture approximately 7.6% of the sample.

With respect to this clone: This clone's antigen is unknown. Nothing much larger sits one base from this clone, and base qualities are not available.

In the paper's terms, the time point label means: baseline before first vaccination. The vaccinee samples were drawn from two UK trials, COV001 and COV002, one of which was a single-blind randomized controlled phase 2/3 trial testing AZD1222 (ChAdOx1 nCoV-19) in healthy adults. For TCRbeta chain sequencing, PBMC samples were collected from trial participants at day 0 and at day 28 after the second dose. The sample in question was peripheral blood, obtained on day 0 of AZD1222 vaccination. Recombination connected TRBV10-2 to TRBJ1-5; a weak D assignment points to TRBD1 (5 bases agree). The TCR sequence derives from an adult in good health. The CDR3 sequence is CASQEGVGQPQHF. The DNA sequence is given as TGCGCCTCCCAAGAAGGGGTCGGCCAGCCCCAGCATTTT.